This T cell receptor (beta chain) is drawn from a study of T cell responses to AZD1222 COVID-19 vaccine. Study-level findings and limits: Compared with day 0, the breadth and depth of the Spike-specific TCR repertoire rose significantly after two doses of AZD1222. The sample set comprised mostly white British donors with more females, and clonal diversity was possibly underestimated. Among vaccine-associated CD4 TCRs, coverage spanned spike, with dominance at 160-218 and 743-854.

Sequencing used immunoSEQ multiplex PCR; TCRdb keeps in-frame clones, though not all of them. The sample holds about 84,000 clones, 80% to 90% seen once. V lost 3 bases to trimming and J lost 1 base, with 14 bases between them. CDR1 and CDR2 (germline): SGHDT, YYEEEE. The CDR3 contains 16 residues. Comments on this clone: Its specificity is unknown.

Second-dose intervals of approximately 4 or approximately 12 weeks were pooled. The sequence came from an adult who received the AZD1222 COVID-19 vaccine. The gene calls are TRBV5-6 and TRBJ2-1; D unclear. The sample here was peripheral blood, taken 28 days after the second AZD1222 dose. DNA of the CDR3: TGTGCCAGCAGCTCCCCCGGCGGTGGGTCCTACAATGAGCAGTTCTTC. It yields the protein CASSSPGGGSYNEQFF.